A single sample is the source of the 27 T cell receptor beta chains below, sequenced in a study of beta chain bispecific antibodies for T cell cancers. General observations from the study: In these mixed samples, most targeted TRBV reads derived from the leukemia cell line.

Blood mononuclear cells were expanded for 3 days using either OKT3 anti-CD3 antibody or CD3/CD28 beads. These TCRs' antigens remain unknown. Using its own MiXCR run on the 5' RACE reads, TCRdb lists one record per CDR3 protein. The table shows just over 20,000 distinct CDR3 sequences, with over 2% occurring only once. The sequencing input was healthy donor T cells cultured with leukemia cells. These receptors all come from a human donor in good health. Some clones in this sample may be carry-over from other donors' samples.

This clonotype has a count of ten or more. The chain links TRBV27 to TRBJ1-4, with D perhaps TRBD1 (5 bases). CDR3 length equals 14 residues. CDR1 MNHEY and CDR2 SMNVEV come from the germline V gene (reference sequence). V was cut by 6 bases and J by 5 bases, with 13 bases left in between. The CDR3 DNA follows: TGTGCCAGCAGCCAGGGACTAGCCAATGAAAAACTGTTTTTT. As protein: CASSQGLANEKLFF.

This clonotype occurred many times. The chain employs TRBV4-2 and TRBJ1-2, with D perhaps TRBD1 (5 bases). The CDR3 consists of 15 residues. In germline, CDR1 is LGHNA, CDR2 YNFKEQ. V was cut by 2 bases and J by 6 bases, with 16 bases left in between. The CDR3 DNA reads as TGTGCCAGCAGCCAACCGGGCCAGGAACAGGATGGCTACACCTTC. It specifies CASSQPGQEQDGYTF.

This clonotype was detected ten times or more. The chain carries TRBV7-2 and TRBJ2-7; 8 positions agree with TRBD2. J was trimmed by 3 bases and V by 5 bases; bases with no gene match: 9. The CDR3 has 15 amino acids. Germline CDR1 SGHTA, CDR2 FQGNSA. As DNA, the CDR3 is TGTGCCAGCAGCATTAGCGGGGCTACCAACTACGAGCAGTACTTC. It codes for CASSISGATNYEQYF. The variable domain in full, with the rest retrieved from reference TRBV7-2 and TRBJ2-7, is GAGVSQSPSNKVTEKGKDVELRCDPISGHTALYWYRQSLGQGLEFLIYFQGNSAPDKSGLPSDRFSAERTGGSVSTLTIQRTQQEDSAVYLCASSISGATNYEQYFGPGTRLTVT.

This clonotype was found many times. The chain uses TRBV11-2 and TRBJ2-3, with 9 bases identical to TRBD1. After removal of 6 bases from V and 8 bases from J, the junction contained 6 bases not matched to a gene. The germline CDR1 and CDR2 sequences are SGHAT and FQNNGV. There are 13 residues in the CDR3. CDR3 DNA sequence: TGTGCCAGCAGTACCCGACAGGGGGTTACGCAGTATTTT. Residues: CASSTRQGVTQYF.

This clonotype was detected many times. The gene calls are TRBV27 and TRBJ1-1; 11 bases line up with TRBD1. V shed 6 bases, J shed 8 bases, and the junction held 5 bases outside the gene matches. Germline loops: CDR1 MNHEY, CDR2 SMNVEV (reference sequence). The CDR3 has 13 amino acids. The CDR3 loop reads CASSGTGGREAFF. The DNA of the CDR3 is TGTGCCAGCAGCGGGACAGGGGGTAGGGAAGCTTTCTTT.

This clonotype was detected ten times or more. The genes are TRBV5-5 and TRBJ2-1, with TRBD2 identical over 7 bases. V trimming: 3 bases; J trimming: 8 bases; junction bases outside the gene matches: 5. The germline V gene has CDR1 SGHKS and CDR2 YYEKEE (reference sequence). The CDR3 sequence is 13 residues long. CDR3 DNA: TGTGCCAGCAGCTGGGGGGGGAGCGATGAGCAGTTCTTC. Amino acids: CASSWGGSDEQFF.

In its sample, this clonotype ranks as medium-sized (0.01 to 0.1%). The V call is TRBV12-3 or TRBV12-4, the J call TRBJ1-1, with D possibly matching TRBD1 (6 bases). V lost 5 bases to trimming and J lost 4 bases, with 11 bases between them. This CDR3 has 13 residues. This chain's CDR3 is CASSRGWGTEAFF. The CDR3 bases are TGTGCCAGCAGTAGGGGGTGGGGCACTGAAGCTTTCTTT.

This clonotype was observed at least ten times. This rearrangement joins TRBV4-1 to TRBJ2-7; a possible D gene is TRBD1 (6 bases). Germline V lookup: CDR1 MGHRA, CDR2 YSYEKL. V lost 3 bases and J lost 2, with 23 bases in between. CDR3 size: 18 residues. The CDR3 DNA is TGCGCCAGCAGCCATAGAGGGCACAGGGCCCCCTGGCCCTACGAGCAGTACTTC. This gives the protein CASSHRGHRAPWPYEQYF.

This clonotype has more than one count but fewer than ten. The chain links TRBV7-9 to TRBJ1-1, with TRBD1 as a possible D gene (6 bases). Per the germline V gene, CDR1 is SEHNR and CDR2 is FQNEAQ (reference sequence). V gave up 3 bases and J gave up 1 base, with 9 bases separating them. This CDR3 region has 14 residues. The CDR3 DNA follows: TGTGCCAGCAGCTTGGGGGGCGCGAACACTGAAGCTTTCTTT. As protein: CASSLGGANTEAFF.

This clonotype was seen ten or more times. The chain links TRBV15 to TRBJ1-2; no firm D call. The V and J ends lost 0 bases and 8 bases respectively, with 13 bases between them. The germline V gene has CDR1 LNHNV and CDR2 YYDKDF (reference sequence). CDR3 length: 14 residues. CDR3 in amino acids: CATSRDKAGWGYTF. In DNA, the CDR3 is TGTGCCACCAGCAGAGATAAGGCGGGTTGGGGCTACACCTTC.

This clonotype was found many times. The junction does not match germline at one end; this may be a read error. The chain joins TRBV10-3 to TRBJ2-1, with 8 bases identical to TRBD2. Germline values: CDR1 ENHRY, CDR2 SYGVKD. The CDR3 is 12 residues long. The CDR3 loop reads CAISEPGLDLVF. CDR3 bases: TGTGCCATCAGTGAACCGGGACTAGATCTGGTCTTC.

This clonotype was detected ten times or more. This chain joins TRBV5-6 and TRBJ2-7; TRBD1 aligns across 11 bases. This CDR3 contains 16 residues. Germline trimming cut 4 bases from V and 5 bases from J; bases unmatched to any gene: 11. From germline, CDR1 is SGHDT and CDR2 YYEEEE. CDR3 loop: CASSNLRDRGSHEQYF. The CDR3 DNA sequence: TGTGCCAGCAGCAACCTCCGGGACAGGGGGAGTCACGAGCAGTACTTC. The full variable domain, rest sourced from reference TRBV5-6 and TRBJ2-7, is DAGVTQSPTHLIKTRGQQVTLRCSPKSGHDTVSWYQQALGQGPQFIFQYYEEEERQRGNFPDRFSGHQFPNYSSELNVNALLLGDSALYLCASSNLRDRGSHEQYFGPGTRLTVT.

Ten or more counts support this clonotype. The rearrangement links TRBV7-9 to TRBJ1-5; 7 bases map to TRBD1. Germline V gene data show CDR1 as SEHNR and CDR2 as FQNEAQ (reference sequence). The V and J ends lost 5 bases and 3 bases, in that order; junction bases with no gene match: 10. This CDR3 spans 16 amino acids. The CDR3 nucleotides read TGTGCCAGCAGCCGACAGGGACAGAGTCCCAATCAGCCCCAGCATTTT. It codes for CASSRQGQSPNQPQHF.

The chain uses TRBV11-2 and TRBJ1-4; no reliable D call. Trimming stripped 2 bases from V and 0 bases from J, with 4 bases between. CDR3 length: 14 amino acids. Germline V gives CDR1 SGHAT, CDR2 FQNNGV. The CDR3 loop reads CASSLRTTNEKLFF. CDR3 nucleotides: TGTGCCAGCAGCTTACGAACAACTAATGAAAAACTGTTTTTT.

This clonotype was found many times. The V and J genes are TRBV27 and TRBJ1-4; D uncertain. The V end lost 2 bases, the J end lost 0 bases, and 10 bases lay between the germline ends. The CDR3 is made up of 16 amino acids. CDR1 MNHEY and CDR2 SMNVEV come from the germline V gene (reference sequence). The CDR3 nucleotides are TGTGCCAGCAGTTTACAGCTGGGCACAACTAATGAAAAACTGTTTTTT. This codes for CASSLQLGTTNEKLFF.

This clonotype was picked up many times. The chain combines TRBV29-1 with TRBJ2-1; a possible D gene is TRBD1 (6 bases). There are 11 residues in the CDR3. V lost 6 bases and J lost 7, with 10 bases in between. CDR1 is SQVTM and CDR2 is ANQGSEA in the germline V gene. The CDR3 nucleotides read TGCAGCGTGCAACAGGGAAATGAGCAGTTCTTC. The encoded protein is CSVQQGNEQFF.

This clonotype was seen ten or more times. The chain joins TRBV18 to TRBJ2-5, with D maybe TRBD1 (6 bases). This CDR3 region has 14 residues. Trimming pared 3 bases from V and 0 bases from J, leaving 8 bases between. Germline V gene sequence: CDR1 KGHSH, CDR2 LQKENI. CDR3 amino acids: CASSPRTDQETQYF. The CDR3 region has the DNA TGTGCCAGCTCACCCCGGACAGACCAAGAGACCCAGTACTTC.

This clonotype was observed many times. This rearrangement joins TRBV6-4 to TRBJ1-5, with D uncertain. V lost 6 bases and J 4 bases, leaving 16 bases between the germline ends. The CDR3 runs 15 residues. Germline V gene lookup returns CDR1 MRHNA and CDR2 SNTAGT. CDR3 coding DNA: TGTGCCAGCAGCCCCCGGGGTTGTAGGAATCAGCCCCAGCATTTT. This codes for CASSPRGCRNQPQHF.

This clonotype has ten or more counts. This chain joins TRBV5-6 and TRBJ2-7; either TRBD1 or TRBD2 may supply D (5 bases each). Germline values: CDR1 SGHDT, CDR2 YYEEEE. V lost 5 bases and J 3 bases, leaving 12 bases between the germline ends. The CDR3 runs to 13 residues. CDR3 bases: TGTGCCAGCAGTCGGGGACGGTTCTACGAGCAGTACTTC. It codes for CASSRGRFYEQYF.

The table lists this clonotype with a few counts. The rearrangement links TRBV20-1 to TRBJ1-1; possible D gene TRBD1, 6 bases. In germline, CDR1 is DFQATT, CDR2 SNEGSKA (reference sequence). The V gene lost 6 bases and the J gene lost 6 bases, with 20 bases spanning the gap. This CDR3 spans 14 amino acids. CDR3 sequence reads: CSALLGGGRAEAFF. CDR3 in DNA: TGCAGTGCACTCCTAGGGGGGGGAAGGGCTGAAGCTTTCTTT.

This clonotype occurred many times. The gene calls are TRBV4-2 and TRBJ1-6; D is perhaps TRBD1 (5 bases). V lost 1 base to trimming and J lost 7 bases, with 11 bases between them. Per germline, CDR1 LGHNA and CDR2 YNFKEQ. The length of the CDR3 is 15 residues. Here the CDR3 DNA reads TGTGCCAGCAGCCAAGGGGTGGCAGGGAATTCACCCCTCCACTTT. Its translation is CASSQGVAGNSPLHF.

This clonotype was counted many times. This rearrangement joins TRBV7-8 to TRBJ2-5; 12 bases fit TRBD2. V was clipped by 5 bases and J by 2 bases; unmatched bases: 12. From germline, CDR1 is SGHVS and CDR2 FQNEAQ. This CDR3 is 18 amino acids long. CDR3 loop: CASSPGLAGFGKQETQYF. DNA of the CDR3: TGTGCCAGCAGCCCGGGACTAGCGGGCTTCGGGAAACAAGAGACCCAGTACTTC.

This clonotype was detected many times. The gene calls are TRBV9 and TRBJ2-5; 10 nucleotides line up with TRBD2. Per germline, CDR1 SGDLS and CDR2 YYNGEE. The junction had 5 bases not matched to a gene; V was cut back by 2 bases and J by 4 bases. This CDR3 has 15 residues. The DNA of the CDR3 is TGTGCCAGCAGCGTCGAGATAGCGGGGGGAGAGACCCAGTACTTC. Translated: CASSVEIAGGETQYF.

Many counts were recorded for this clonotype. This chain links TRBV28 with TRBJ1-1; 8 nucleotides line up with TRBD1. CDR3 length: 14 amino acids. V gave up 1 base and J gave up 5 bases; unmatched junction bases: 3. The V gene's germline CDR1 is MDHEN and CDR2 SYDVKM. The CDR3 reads CASSLSGDRTEAFF. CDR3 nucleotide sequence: TGTGCCAGCAGTTTATCAGGGGACAGGACTGAAGCTTTCTTT.

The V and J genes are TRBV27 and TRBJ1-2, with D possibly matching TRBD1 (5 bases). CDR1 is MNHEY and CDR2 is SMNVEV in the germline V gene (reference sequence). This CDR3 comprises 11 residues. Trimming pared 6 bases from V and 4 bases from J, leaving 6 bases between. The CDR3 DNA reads TGTGCCAGCAGGCAGGGCTATGGCTACACCTTC. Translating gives CASRQGYGYTF.

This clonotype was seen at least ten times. The CDR3 region is CASSGPSGDTQYF. The CDR3 nucleotides read TGTGCCAGCTCCGGTCCTAGCGGAGATACGCAGTATTTT. This chain joins TRBV9 and TRBJ2-3, with 7 bases identical to TRBD2. Germline trimming cut 7 bases from V and 5 bases from J; bases unmatched to any gene: 7. The germline CDR1 and CDR2 sequences are SGDLS and YYNGEE. The CDR3 covers 13 residues.

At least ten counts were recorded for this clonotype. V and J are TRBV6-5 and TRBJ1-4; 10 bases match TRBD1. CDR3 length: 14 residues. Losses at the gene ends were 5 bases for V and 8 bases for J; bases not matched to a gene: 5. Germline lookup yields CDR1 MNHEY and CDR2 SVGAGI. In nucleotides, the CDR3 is TGTGCCAGCAGTCGACAGGGGGCTGACGAAAAACTGTTTTTT. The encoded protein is CASSRQGADEKLFF.